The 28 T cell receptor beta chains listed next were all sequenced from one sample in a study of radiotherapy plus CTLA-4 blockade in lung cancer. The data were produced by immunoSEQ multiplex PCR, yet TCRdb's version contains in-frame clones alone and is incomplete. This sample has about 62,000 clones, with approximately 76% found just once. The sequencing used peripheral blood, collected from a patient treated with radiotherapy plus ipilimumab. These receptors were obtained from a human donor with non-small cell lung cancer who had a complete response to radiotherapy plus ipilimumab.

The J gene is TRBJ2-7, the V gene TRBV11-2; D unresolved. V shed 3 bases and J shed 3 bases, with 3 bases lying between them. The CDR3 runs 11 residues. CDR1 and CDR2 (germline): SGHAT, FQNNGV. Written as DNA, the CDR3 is TGTGCCAGCAGCTTCTACTACGAGCAGTACTTC. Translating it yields CASSFYYEQYF.

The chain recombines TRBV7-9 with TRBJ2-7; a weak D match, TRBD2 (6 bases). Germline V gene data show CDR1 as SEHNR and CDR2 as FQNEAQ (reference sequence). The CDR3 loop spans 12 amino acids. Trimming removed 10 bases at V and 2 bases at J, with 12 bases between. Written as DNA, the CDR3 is TGTGCCACCGGGCGGGGAACCTACGAGCAGTACTTC. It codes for CATGRGTYEQYF.

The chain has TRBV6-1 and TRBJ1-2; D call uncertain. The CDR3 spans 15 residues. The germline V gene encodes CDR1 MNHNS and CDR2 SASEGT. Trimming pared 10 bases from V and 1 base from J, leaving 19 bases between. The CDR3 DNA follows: TGTGCCACTAAAGAGGCGAATAGTCTTAACTATGGCTACACCTTC. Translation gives CATKEANSLNYGYTF.

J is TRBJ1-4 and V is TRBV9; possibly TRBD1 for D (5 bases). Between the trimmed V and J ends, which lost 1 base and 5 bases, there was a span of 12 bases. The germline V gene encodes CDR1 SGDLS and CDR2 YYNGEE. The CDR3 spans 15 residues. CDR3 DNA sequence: TGTGCCAGCAGCGTACTTGGGGGGTACAATGAAAAACTGTTTTTT. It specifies CASSVLGGYNEKLFF.

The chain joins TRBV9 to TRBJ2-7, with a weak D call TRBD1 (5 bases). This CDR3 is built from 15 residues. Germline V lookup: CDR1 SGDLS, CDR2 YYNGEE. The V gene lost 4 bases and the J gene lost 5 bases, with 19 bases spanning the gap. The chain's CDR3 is CASSQRLQGTHEQYF. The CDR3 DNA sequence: TGTGCCAGCAGCCAAAGATTGCAGGGCACCCACGAGCAGTACTTC.

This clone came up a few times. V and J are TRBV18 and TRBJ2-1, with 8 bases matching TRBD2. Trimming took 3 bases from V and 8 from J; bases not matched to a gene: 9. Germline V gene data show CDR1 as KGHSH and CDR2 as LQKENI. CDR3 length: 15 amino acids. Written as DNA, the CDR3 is TGTGCCAGCTCACCCGCTAGCAGCGGGAGTGATGAGCAGTTCTTC. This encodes CASSPASSGSDEQFF.

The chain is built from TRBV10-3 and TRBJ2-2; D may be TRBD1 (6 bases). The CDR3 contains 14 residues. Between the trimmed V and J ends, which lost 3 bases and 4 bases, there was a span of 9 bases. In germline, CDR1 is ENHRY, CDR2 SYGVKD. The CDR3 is CAISDRGITGELFF. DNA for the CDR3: TGTGCCATCAGTGACAGGGGAATCACCGGGGAGCTGTTTTTT.

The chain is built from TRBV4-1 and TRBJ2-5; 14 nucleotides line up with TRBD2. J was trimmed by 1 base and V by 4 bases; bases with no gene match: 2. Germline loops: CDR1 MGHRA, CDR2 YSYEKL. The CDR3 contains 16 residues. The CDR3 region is CASSLGLAGGQETQYF. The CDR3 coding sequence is TGCGCCAGCAGCCTCGGACTAGCGGGGGGCCAAGAGACCCAGTACTTC.

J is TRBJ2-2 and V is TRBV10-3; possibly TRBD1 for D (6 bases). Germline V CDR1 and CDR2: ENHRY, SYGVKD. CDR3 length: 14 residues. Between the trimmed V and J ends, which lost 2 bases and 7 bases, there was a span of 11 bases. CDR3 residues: CAISEPRGSGELFF. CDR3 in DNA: TGTGCCATCAGTGAGCCCAGGGGCAGCGGGGAGCTGTTTTTT.

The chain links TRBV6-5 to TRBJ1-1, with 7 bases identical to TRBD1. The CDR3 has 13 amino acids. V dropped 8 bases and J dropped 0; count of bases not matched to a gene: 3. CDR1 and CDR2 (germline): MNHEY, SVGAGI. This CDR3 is CASGDRMNTEAFF. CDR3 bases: TGTGCCAGCGGGGACAGAATGAACACTGAAGCTTTCTTT.

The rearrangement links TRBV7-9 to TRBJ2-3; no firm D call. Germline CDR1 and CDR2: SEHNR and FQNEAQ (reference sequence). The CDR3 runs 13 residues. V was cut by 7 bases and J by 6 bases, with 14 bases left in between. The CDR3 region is CASKHGEADTQYF. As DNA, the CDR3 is TGTGCCAGCAAGCACGGTGAAGCGGATACGCAGTATTTT.

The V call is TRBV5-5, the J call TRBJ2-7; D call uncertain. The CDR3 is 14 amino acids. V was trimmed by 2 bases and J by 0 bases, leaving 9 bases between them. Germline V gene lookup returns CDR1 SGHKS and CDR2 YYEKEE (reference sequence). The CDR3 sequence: CASSFFPSSYEQYF. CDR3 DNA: TGTGCCAGCAGCTTCTTTCCTAGCTCCTACGAGCAGTACTTC.

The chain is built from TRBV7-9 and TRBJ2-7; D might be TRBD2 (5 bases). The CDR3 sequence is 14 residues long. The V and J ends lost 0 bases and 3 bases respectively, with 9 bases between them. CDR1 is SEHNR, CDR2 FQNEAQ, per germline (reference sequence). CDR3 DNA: TGTGCCAGCAGCTTAGCGGGGAGTTACTACGAGCAGTACTTC. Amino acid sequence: CASSLAGSYYEQYF.

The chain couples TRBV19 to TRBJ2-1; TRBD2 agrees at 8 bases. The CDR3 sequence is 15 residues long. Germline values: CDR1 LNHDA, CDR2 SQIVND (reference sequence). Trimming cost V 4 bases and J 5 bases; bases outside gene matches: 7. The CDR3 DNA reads TGTGCCAGTAGTACCCGAGTAGCGGGAAACAATGAGCAGTTCTTC. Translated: CASSTRVAGNNEQFF.

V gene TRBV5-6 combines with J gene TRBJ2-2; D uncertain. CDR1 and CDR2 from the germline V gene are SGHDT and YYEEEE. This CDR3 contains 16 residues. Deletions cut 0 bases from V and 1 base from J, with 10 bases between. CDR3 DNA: TGTGCCAGCAGCTTGGAAGTCCAGGTGAACACCGGGGAGCTGTTTTTT. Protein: CASSLEVQVNTGELFF.

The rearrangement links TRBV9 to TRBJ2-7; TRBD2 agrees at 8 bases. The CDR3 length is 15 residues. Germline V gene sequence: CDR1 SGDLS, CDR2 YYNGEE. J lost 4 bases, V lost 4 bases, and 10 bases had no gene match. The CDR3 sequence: CASSPGGGRLYEQYF. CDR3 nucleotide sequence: TGTGCCAGCAGCCCTGGCGGGGGGCGGTTGTACGAGCAGTACTTC.

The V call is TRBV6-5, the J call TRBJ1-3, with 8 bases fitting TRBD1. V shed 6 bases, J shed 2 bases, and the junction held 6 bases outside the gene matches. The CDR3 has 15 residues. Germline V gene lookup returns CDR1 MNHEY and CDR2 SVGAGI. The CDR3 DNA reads TGTGCCAGCAGAGGGACAGGCGTTACTGGAAACACCATATATTTT. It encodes CASRGTGVTGNTIYF.

The CDR3 reads CASSGQGGNEQFF. In DNA, the CDR3 is TGCGCCAGCAGCGGACAGGGGGGGAATGAGCAGTTCTTC. The gene calls are TRBV5-1 and TRBJ2-1, with 10 bases lining up with TRBD1. In germline, CDR1 is SGHRS, CDR2 YFSETQ. With V trimmed by 4 bases and J by 7 bases, 2 bases remained unmatched. The CDR3 totals 13 residues.

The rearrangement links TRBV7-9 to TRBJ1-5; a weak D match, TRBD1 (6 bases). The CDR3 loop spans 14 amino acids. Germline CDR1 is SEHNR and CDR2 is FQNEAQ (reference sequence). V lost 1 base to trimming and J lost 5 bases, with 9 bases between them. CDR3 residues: CASSLGGGHQPQHF. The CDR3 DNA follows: TGTGCCAGCAGCTTAGGGGGGGGCCATCAGCCCCAGCATTTT.

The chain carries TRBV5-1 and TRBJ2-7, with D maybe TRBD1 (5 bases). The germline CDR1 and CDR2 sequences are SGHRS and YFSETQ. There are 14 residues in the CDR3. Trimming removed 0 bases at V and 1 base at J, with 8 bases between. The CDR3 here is CASSLAAGSYEQYF. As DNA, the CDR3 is TGCGCCAGCAGCTTGGCGGCAGGGTCCTACGAGCAGTACTTC.

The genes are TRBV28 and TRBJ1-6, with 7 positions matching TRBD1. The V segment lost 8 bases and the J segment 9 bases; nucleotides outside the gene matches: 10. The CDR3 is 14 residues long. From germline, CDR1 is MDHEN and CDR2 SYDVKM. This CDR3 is CASGGTVSFSPLHF. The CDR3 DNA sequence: TGTGCCAGCGGGGGGACAGTTAGCTTTTCACCCCTCCACTTT.

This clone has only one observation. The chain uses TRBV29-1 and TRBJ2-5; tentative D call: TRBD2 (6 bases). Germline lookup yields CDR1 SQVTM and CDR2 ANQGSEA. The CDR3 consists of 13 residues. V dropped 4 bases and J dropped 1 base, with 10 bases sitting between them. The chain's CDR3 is CSVGRGAQETQYF. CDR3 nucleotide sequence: TGCAGCGTTGGTCGCGGGGCCCAAGAGACCCAGTACTTC.

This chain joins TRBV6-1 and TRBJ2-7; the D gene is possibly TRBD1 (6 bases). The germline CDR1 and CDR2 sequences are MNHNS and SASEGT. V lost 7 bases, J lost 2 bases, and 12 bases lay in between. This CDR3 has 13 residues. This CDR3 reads CASITGQTYEQYF. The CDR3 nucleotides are TGTGCCAGCATTACGGGACAAACCTACGAGCAGTACTTC.

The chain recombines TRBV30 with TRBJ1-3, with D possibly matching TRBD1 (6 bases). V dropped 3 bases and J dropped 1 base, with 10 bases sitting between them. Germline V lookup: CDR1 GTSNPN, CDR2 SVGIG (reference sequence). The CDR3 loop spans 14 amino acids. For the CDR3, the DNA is TGTGCCTGGAGAATGGGACATTCTGGAAACACCATATATTTT. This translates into CAWRMGHSGNTIYF.

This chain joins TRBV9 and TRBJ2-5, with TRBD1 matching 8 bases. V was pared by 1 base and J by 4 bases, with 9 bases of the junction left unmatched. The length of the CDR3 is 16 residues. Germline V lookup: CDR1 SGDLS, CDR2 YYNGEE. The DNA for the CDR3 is TGTGCCAGCAGCGTAAGTCTACAGGGGGTTGGAGAGACCCAGTACTTC. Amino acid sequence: CASSVSLQGVGETQYF.

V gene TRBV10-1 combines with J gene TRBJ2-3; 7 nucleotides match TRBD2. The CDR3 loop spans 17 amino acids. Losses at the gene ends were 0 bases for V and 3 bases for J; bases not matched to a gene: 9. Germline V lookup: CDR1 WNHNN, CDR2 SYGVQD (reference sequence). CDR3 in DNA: TGCGCCAGCAGTGAGTCTAGGGCGGGAGTTAGGACAGATACGCAGTATTTT. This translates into CASSESRAGVRTDTQYF.

The CDR3 sequence is CASSFGGGYGYTF. The CDR3 DNA reads TGTGCCAGCAGCTTTGGGGGCGGCTATGGCTACACCTTC. The chain recombines TRBV7-9 with TRBJ1-2; D is possibly TRBD1 (6 bases). In germline, CDR1 is SEHNR, CDR2 FQNEAQ (reference sequence). This CDR3 spans 13 amino acids. Trimming took 3 bases from V and 4 from J, leaving 9 bases between them. Full variable domain (missing parts from reference TRBV7-9 and TRBJ1-2): DTGVSQNPRHKITKRGQNVTFRCDPISEHNRLYWYRQTLGQGPEFLTYFQNEAQLEKSRLLSDRFSAERPKGSFSTLEIQRTEQGDSAMYLCASSFGGGYGYTFGSGTRLTVV.

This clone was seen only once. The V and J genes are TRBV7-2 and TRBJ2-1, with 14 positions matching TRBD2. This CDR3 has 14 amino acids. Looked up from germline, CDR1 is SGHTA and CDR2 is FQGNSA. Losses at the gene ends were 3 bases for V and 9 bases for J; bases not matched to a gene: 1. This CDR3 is CASSLGLAGVEQFF. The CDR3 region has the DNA TGTGCCAGCAGCTTGGGACTAGCGGGGGTTGAGCAGTTCTTC.